Below, 4 T cell receptor beta chains from the same sample are listed, as sequenced in a study of OX40 agonist ivuxolimab in advanced cancers. Sequencing was performed with immunoSEQ multiplex PCR; in TCRdb, only in-frame clones are kept and a portion is missing. The repertoire consists of 60,000 to 70,000 clones, with roughly nine tenths occurring once and the leading ten covering approximately 1.3%. The specimen was CD4+ or CD8+ T cells sorted from blood, collected in a trial of the OX40 agonist ivuxolimab. These TCRs come from an adult with an advanced solid tumor such as melanoma, head and neck, liver or kidney cancer.

J is TRBJ2-5 and V is TRBV7-2, with TRBD2 matching 8 bases. This CDR3 spans 13 amino acids. After removal of 2 bases from V and 7 bases from J, the junction contained 3 bases not matched to a gene. Germline V gene data show CDR1 as SGHTA and CDR2 as FQGNSA. The chain's CDR3 is CASSLSGSATQYF. For the CDR3, the DNA is TGTGCCAGCAGCTTAAGCGGGAGCGCGACCCAGTACTTC.

This chain joins TRBV15 and TRBJ2-5, with TRBD2 identical over 7 bases. J was trimmed by 2 bases and V by 5 bases; bases with no gene match: 2. The CDR3 loop spans 13 amino acids. CDR1 and CDR2 from the germline V gene are LNHNV and YYDKDF (reference sequence). CDR3: CATSDGGQETQYF. CDR3 coding DNA: TGTGCCACCAGCGACGGGGGGCAAGAGACCCAGTACTTC.

The CDR3 here is CAWSRQTDTQYF. The CDR3 nucleotides read TGTGCCTGGAGCCGGCAGACAGATACGCAGTATTTT. The rearrangement uses TRBV30 and TRBJ2-3, with unresolved D. Trimming left V 3 bases short and J 3 bases short, with 7 bases between. The CDR3 length is 12 residues. CDR1 is GTSNPN, CDR2 SVGIG, per germline (reference sequence).

A single count supports this clone. The CDR3 sequence: CASRQSGQGSYEQYF. CDR3 DNA sequence: TGTGCCAGCAGGCAAAGTGGACAGGGCTCCTACGAGCAGTACTTC. The genes are TRBV13 and TRBJ2-7; 8 positions match TRBD1. The V segment lost 6 bases and the J segment 0 bases; nucleotides outside the gene matches: 7. Germline-derived CDR1 and CDR2 are PRHDT and FYEKMQ (reference sequence). This CDR3 region has 15 residues.